One and the same sample provided the 21 T cell receptor beta chains below, sequenced in a study of cytomegalovirus exposure and HLA in healthy donors. Use of 60 Vbeta and 13 Jbeta primers characterized the PCR. TCRdb's copy holds only in-frame clones and misses some; the assay was immunoSEQ multiplex PCR. The data show 50,000 to 70,000 clones, and the top ten clones hold about 9.1%. Sequences were obtained from PBMCs. These receptors were obtained from a man in his fifties in good health and CMV-seropositive.

The V and J genes are TRBV29-1 and TRBJ2-1; 9 nucleotides align to TRBD1. V lost 6 bases to trimming and J lost 6 bases; unmatched junction nucleotides: 9. Germline V gene lookup returns CDR1 SQVTM and CDR2 ANQGSEA. This CDR3 has 14 amino acids. CDR3: CSVAGTGMGNEQFF. CDR3 coding DNA: TGCAGCGTGGCCGGGACAGGGATGGGCAATGAGCAGTTCTTC.

V and J are TRBV5-4 and TRBJ2-1; D gene uncertain. The CDR3 has 14 residues. Trimming shortened V by 4 bases and J by 5 bases, and 13 bases separated the two germline ends. Germline V gene data show CDR1 as SGHNT and CDR2 as YYREEE (reference sequence). The CDR3 nucleotides are TGTGCCAGCAGCCCAGAGACATTTAACAATGAGCAGTTCTTC. Translation: CASSPETFNNEQFF.

The chain uses TRBV5-4 and TRBJ1-1, with TRBD1 identical over 7 bases. V dropped 0 bases and J dropped 5; count of bases not matched to a gene: 7. The CDR3 has 15 residues. Per the germline V gene, CDR1 is SGHNT and CDR2 is YYREEE (reference sequence). The CDR3 sequence: CASSLAQGDGTEAFF. CDR3 DNA: TGTGCCAGCAGCTTGGCGCAGGGGGATGGTACTGAAGCTTTCTTT.

The genes are TRBV6-1 and TRBJ2-3; 10 bases map to TRBD1. J was trimmed by 2 bases and V by 4 bases; bases with no gene match: 3. This CDR3 has 15 residues. Germline CDR1 and CDR2: MNHNS and SASEGT. CDR3 coding DNA: TGTGCCAGCAGTGGACAGGGGGCGTACACAGATACGCAGTATTTT. This gives the protein CASSGQGAYTDTQYF.

The V and J genes are TRBV4-3 and TRBJ1-1; D is uncertain. This CDR3 comprises 16 residues. CDR1 LGHNA and CDR2 YSLEER come from the germline V gene. Trimming shortened V by 0 bases and J by 1 base, and 12 bases separated the two germline ends. This chain's CDR3 is CASSQDFGVANTEAFF. The CDR3 coding sequence is TGCGCCAGCAGCCAAGATTTCGGGGTTGCGAACACTGAAGCTTTCTTT.

The CDR3 protein is CASSLSYGLGQTQYF. The CDR3 region has the DNA TGTGCCAGCAGCTTAAGCTATGGTCTGGGGCAGACCCAGTACTTC. The chain employs TRBV7-9 and TRBJ2-5; perhaps TRBD1 as D (5 bases). CDR3 length: 15 residues. The V end lost 2 bases, the J end lost 6 bases, and 16 bases lay between the germline ends. Germline lookup yields CDR1 SEHNR and CDR2 FQNEAQ (reference sequence).

J is TRBJ2-7 and V is TRBV25-1; 8 bases fit TRBD2. The CDR3 contains 15 residues. Germline V lookup: CDR1 MGHDK, CDR2 SYGVNS. After removal of 5 bases from V and 9 bases from J, the junction contained 15 bases not matched to a gene. CDR3 in amino acids: CASSQPGLGPWGQYF. In DNA, the CDR3 is TGTGCCAGCAGTCAGCCGGGACTAGGACCGTGGGGGCAGTACTTC.

The chain combines TRBV14 with TRBJ1-2; possibly TRBD1 for D (6 bases). Per the germline V gene, CDR1 is SGHDN and CDR2 is FVKESK. V was shortened by 6 bases and J by 3 bases, with 17 bases between the two germline ends. CDR3 length: 15 amino acids. The chain's CDR3 is CASSGWDTPYYGYTF. The CDR3 coding sequence is TGTGCCAGCAGTGGCTGGGACACCCCCTACTATGGCTACACCTTC.

The V and J genes are TRBV10-3 and TRBJ2-7; 10 positions agree with TRBD1. Germline CDR1 reads ENHRY; CDR2 reads SYGVKD. V lost 4 bases to trimming and J lost 5 bases; unmatched junction nucleotides: 5. The CDR3 loop spans 14 amino acids. CDR3 loop: CAISGGTGVHEQYF. For the CDR3, the DNA is TGTGCCATCAGTGGGGGGACAGGGGTGCACGAGCAGTACTTC.

The V call is TRBV7-8, the J call TRBJ2-7; D possibly corresponds to TRBD1 (6 bases). V was cut by 5 bases and J by 3 bases, with 17 bases left in between. Germline V gives CDR1 SGHVS, CDR2 FQNEAQ. CDR3 length: 15 amino acids. The CDR3 region is CASSLQQGIGYEQYF. For the CDR3, the DNA is TGTGCCAGCAGCCTACAGCAGGGGATCGGCTACGAGCAGTACTTC.

A remark on this clone: One end of the junction varies from germline; a read error may be responsible. This chain links TRBV15 with TRBJ2-7, with TRBD1 identical over 8 bases. Germline CDR1 LNHNV, CDR2 YYDKDF (reference sequence). The CDR3 length is 11 residues. In nucleotides, the CDR3 is TGTGCCACCAGCAGGGGGACAGGAGAGCACTTC. Translation gives CATSRGTGEHF.

The rearrangement uses TRBV19 and TRBJ1-2, with 9 bases aligning to TRBD1. The germline V gene has CDR1 LNHDA and CDR2 SQIVND (reference sequence). With 8 bases clipped from V and 2 bases from J, the junction kept 9 bases outside the gene matches. CDR3 length: 15 amino acids. Here the CDR3 reads CASLPSGTGNYGYTF. The CDR3 nucleotides are TGTGCCAGTCTTCCCTCGGGGACAGGGAACTATGGCTACACCTTC.

This rearrangement joins TRBV2 to TRBJ2-3; D unclear. The V end lost 4 bases, the J end lost 9 bases, and 8 bases lay between the germline ends. This CDR3 spans 11 amino acids. In germline, CDR1 is SNHLY, CDR2 FYNNEI. CDR3 nucleotides: TGTGCCAGCAGTGTAGTATACACGCAGTATTTT. Protein: CASSVVYTQYF.

The chain links TRBV6-4 to TRBJ2-1, with a weak D call TRBD2 (6 bases). Trimming pared 0 bases from V and 2 bases from J, leaving 8 bases between. The CDR3 has 15 amino acids. Looked up from germline, CDR1 is MRHNA and CDR2 is SNTAGT. CDR3 bases: TGTGCCAGCAGTGACTCCGGGACTGCCTACAATGAGCAGTTCTTC. It yields the protein CASSDSGTAYNEQFF.

The V gene is TRBV29-1, the J gene TRBJ2-7; 11 bases are a match to TRBD1. The trim removed 5 bases at V and 6 bases at J, leaving 6 bases unmatched. Germline V gives CDR1 SQVTM, CDR2 ANQGSEA. The CDR3 runs 13 residues. The CDR3 DNA is TGCAGCGTTCGGACAGGGGGCGGGAGCGAGCAGTACTTC. This codes for CSVRTGGGSEQYF.

CDR3 bases: TGTGCCAGCAGCGTAGACGTCAGGGGAACTGGAAACACCATATATTTT. It is translated as CASSVDVRGTGNTIYF. This chain uses TRBV9 with TRBJ1-3; the D gene is possibly TRBD1 (6 bases). Germline CDR1 and CDR2: SGDLS and YYNGEE. V was clipped by 0 bases and J by 2 bases, with 12 bases between them. The CDR3 has 16 residues.

This sequence joins TRBV28 and TRBJ1-2, with 7 bases that match TRBD1. J lost 4 bases, V lost 7 bases, and 18 bases had no gene match. From germline, CDR1 is MDHEN and CDR2 SYDVKM. There are 17 residues in the CDR3. CDR3 DNA sequence: TGTGCCAGCACCCCCGTGAACAGGGGACGGCGCGGCTATGGCTACACCTTC. Translation: CASTPVNRGRRGYGYTF.

The chain employs TRBV9 and TRBJ2-7; 8 bases are shared with TRBD1. Germline V gene sequence: CDR1 SGDLS, CDR2 YYNGEE. The CDR3 has 14 residues. Trimming took 4 bases from V and 5 from J; bases not matched to a gene: 8. Here the CDR3 DNA reads TGTGCCAGCAGCCCCCCGGACAGGGCCCACGAGCAGTACTTC. This translates into CASSPPDRAHEQYF.

The chain links TRBV5-6 to TRBJ1-1; D is possibly TRBD1 (5 bases). Germline lookup yields CDR1 SGHDT and CDR2 YYEEEE. Deletions cut 4 bases from V and 5 bases from J, with 12 bases between. CDR3 length: 13 residues. CDR3 sequence: CASSPQGRTEAFF. In nucleotides, the CDR3 is TGTGCCAGCAGCCCGCAGGGTCGGACTGAAGCTTTCTTT.

CDR3 sequence: CAFRGRTGGYGYTF. CDR3 bases: TGTGCCTTCCGAGGGCGGACCGGTGGCTATGGCTACACCTTC. J is TRBJ1-2 and V is TRBV30; D uncertain. The CDR3 totals 14 residues. Trimming removed 7 bases at V and 4 bases at J, with 19 bases between. Per the germline V gene, CDR1 is GTSNPN and CDR2 is SVGIG (reference sequence).

The chain combines TRBV5-5 with TRBJ2-7; 7 bases match TRBD1. The germline gives CDR1 SGHKS, CDR2 YYEKEE (reference sequence). V trimming: 7 bases; J trimming: 6 bases; junction bases outside the gene matches: 10. The CDR3 covers 13 residues. CDR3 nucleotide sequence: TGTGCCAGCTCTGGGACAGAGGGGAGCGAGCAGTACTTC. Its translation: CASSGTEGSEQYF.